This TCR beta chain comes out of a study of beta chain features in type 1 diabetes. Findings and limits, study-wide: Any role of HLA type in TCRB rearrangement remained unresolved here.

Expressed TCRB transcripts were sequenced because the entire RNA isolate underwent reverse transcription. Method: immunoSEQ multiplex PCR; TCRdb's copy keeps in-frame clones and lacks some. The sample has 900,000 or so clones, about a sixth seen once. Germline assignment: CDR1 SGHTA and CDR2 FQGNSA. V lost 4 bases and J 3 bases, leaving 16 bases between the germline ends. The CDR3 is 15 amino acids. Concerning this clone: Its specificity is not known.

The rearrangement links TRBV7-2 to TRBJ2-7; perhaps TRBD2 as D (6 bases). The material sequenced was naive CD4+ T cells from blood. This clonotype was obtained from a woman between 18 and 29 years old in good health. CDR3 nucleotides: TGTGCCAGCAGCTCGGAGGTGGCGGGATTCTACGAGCAGTACTTC. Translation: CASSSEVAGFYEQYF. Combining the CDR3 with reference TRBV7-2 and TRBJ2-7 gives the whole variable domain GAGVSQSPSNKVTEKGKDVELRCDPISGHTALYWYRQSLGQGLEFLIYFQGNSAPDKSGLPSDRFSAERTGGSVSTLTIQRTQQEDSAVYLCASSSEVAGFYEQYFGPGTRLTVT.